This is a list of T cell receptor beta chains from one sample in a study of blood T cell repertoires in COVID-19. Using immunoSEQ multiplex PCR, the repertoire was profiled, and TCRdb retains in-frame clones only, with some absent. The sample has under 350,000 clones, about 89% seen once. The sample was peripheral blood. Every receptor here comes from a man aged 35 to 55 with acute or convalescent COVID-19. Both conserved end residues are part of each CDR3. The order of the fields is V gene, J gene, D gene, CDR3 protein. A D gene is named only where the DNA matches it firmly.

v_call: TRBV5-1; j_call: TRBJ1-1; d_call: TRBD1; cdr3_aa: CASSAQGTALNTEAFF
v_call: TRBV9; j_call: TRBJ1-1; d_call: NA; cdr3_aa: CASSVSTLNTEAFF
v_call: TRBV6-5; j_call: TRBJ1-5; d_call: TRBD1; cdr3_aa: CATSIQGPNQPQHF
v_call: TRBV28; j_call: TRBJ2-2; d_call: NA; cdr3_aa: CASSFIEGVLTGELFF
v_call: TRBV4-1; j_call: TRBJ1-1; d_call: NA; cdr3_aa: CASSFRQAYAEAFF
v_call: TRBV5-4; j_call: TRBJ2-1; d_call: TRBD2; cdr3_aa: CASSSSTSLSYNEQFF
v_call: TRBV12-5; j_call: TRBJ2-7; d_call: TRBD1; cdr3_aa: CASGPSRDRTLLYEQYF
v_call: TRBV29-1; j_call: TRBJ1-1; d_call: TRBD1; cdr3_aa: CSVEPAGGTEAFF
v_call: TRBV9; j_call: TRBJ1-1; d_call: NA; cdr3_aa: CASSLAGTEAFF
v_call: TRBV25-1; j_call: TRBJ2-1; d_call: TRBD2; cdr3_aa: CASSEYPAGRDNEQFF
v_call: TRBV15; j_call: TRBJ2-7; d_call: TRBD1; cdr3_aa: CATSRGNRGSEQYF
v_call: TRBV5-4; j_call: TRBJ2-6; d_call: NA; cdr3_aa: CASSFLQGAGANVLTF
v_call: TRBV5-1; j_call: TRBJ1-2; d_call: NA; cdr3_aa: CASRLDSSQWGYTF
v_call: TRBV5-1; j_call: TRBJ2-3; d_call: TRBD1; cdr3_aa: CASSPGQSTDTQYF
v_call: TRBV10-2; j_call: TRBJ1-5; d_call: TRBD1; cdr3_aa: CATSTGDNQPQHF
v_call: TRBV11-2; j_call: TRBJ2-2; d_call: TRBD1; cdr3_aa: CASSSNPDRGAGELFF
v_call: TRBV5-1; j_call: TRBJ2-3; d_call: NA; cdr3_aa: CASSLETGLDTQYF
v_call: TRBV2; j_call: TRBJ1-1; d_call: NA; cdr3_aa: CASSGHRDTEAFF
v_call: TRBV6-5; j_call: TRBJ2-7; d_call: TRBD1; cdr3_aa: CASTATGFGYEQYF
v_call: TRBV21-1; j_call: TRBJ2-2; d_call: NA; cdr3_aa: CASSSPRTGEGSTGELFF
v_call: TRBV25-1; j_call: TRBJ1-6; d_call: NA; cdr3_aa: CASSGPSGFLSYNSPLHF
v_call: TRBV4-2; j_call: TRBJ2-1; d_call: TRBD2; cdr3_aa: CASSPGRWLAGAPYNEQFF
v_call: TRBV11-2; j_call: TRBJ2-1; d_call: TRBD2; cdr3_aa: CASSFSGGNYNEQFF
v_call: TRBV11-2; j_call: TRBJ2-1; d_call: NA; cdr3_aa: CASSPVGRSYNEQFF
v_call: TRBV19; j_call: TRBJ1-2; d_call: NA; cdr3_aa: CASSKGQPYGYTF
v_call: TRBV15; j_call: TRBJ2-2; d_call: TRBD2; cdr3_aa: CAPLVSGGDYRELFF
v_call: TRBV2; j_call: TRBJ1-4; d_call: TRBD1; cdr3_aa: CASTELGTGPPTNEKLFF
v_call: TRBV7-2; j_call: TRBJ2-1; d_call: NA; cdr3_aa: CASSLTSYNEQFF
v_call: TRBV27; j_call: TRBJ2-3; d_call: NA; cdr3_aa: CASSLFGVQKVLTDTQYF
v_call: TRBV6-5; j_call: TRBJ2-7; d_call: TRBD1; cdr3_aa: CASGWTGLEQYF
v_call: TRBV6-5; j_call: TRBJ1-5; d_call: TRBD1; cdr3_aa: CASSTQGQANQPQHF
v_call: TRBV6-1; j_call: TRBJ2-1; d_call: TRBD2; cdr3_aa: CASSEWASGGPSSYNEQFF
v_call: TRBV6-5; j_call: TRBJ1-3; d_call: TRBD1; cdr3_aa: CASRGQPSSGNTIYF
v_call: TRBV19; j_call: TRBJ1-5; d_call: NA; cdr3_aa: CASTRGGLREPQHF
v_call: TRBV15; j_call: TRBJ2-3; d_call: NA; cdr3_aa: CATSRDWGSTDTQYF
v_call: TRBV10-3; j_call: TRBJ1-2; d_call: NA; cdr3_aa: CAISEDPASGYTF
v_call: TRBV10-1; j_call: TRBJ1-1; d_call: TRBD1; cdr3_aa: CASSPTGQGHTEAFF
v_call: TRBV7-2; j_call: TRBJ1-1; d_call: NA; cdr3_aa: CASSLGGGPERAAFF
v_call: TRBV6-2/TRBV6-3; j_call: TRBJ1-1; d_call: NA; cdr3_aa: CASSTLSQAFF
v_call: TRBV5-6; j_call: TRBJ2-5; d_call: TRBD1; cdr3_aa: CASSTAGGSETQYF
v_call: TRBV9; j_call: TRBJ1-1; d_call: NA; cdr3_aa: CASSVDPGGPSEAFF